This T cell receptor beta chain was sequenced for a study of cytomegalovirus exposure and HLA in healthy donors. Study overall: For the roughly 370 genotyped donors, 81% fell within the Caucasian-associated ancestry cluster.

The germline gives CDR1 ENHRY, CDR2 SYGVKD. With 0 bases removed from V and 6 bases from J, the gap between germline ends came to 17 bases. The CDR3 length is 16 residues. With 60 Vbeta and 13 Jbeta primers, the PCR was carried out. Generated by immunoSEQ multiplex PCR, the TCRdb table keeps only in-frame clones and is missing some. Its table lists some 200,000 clones. The chain is built from TRBV10-3 and TRBJ1-2; D is perhaps TRBD1 (6 bases). Sequenced material: PBMCs. This TCR was sampled from a young woman in good health and CMV-seropositive. CDR3 nucleotides: TGTGCCATCAGTGAGTCCCGGGCAGGGGCGGTTCATGGCTACACCTTC. It codes for CAISESRAGAVHGYTF.